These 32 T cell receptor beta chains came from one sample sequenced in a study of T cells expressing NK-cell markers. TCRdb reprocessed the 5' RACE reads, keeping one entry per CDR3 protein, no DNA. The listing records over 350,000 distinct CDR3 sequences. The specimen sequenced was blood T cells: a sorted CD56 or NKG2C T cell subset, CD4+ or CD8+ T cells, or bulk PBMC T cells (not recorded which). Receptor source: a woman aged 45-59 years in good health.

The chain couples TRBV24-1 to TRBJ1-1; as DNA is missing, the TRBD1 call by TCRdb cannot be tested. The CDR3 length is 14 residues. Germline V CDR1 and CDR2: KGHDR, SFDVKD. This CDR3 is CATSETGGSAEAFF.

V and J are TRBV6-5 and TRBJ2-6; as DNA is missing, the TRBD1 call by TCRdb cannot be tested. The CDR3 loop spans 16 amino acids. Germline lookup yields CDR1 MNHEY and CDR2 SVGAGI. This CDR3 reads CASSPGTGTGANVLTF.

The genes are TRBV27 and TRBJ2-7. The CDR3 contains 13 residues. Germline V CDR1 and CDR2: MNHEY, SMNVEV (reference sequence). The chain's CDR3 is CASAEPNSDEQYF.

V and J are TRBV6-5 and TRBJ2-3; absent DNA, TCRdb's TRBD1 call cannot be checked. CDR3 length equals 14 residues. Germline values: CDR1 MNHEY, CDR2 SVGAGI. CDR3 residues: CASAEGGIKDTQYF.

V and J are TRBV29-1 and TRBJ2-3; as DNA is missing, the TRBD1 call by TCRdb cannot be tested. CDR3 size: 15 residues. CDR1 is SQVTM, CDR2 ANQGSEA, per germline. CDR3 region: CSVVRQGAGGDTQYF.

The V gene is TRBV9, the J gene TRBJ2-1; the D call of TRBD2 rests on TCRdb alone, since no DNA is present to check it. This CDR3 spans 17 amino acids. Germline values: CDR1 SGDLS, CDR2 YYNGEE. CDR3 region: CASSVASGGRVYNEQFF.

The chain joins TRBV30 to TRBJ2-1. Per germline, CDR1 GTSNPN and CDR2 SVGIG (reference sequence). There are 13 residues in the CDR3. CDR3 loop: CACSKASYNEQFF.

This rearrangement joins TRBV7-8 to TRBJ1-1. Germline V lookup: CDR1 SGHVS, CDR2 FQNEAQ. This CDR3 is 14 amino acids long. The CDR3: CASSLVPKRPEAFF.

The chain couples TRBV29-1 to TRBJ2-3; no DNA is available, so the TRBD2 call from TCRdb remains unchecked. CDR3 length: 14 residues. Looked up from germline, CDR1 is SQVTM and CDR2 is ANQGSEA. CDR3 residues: CSVLAPPVGDTQYF.

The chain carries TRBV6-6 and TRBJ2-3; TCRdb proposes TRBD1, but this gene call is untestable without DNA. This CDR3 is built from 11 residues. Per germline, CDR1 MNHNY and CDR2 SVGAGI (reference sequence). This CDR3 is CASSGARSQYF.

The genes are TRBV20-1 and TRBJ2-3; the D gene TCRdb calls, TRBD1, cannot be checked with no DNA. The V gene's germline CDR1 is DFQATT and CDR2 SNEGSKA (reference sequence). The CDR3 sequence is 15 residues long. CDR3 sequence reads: CSARDTGEVSDTQYF.

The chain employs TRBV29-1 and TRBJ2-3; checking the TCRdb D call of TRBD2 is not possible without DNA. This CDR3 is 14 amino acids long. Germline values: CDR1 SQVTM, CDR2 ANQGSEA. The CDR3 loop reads CSVGEGMSTDTQYF.

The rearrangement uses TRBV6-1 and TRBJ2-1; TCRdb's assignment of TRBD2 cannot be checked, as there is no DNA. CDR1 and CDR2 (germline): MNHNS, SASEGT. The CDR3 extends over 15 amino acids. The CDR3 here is CASRDRLIAGVEQFF.

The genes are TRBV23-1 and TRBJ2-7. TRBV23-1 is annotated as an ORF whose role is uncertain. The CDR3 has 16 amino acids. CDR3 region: CASSQSLTETVYEQYF.

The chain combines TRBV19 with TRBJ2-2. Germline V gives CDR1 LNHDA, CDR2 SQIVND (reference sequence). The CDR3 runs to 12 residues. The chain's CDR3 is CASSILVGELFF. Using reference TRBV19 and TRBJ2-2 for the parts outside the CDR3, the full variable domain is DGGITQSPKYLFRKEGQNVTLSCEQNLNHDAMYWYRQDPGQGLRLIYYSQIVNDFQKGDIAEGYSVSREKKESFPLTVTSAQKNPTAFYLCASSILVGELFFGEGSRLTVL.

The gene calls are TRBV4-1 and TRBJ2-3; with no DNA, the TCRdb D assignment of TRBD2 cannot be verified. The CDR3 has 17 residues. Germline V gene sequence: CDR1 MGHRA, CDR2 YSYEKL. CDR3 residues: CASSLRASGRSTDTQYF.

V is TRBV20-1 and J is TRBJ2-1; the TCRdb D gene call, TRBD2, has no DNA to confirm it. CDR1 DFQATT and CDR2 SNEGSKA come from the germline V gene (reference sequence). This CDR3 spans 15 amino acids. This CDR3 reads CSAGRASGIGSEQFF.

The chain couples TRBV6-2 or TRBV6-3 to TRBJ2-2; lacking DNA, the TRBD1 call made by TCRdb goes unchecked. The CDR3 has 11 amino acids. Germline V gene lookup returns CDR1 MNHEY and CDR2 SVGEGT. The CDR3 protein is CASIQGRELFF.

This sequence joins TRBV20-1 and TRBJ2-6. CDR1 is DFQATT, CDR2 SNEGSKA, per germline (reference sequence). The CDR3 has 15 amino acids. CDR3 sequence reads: CSARAFVSGANVLTF.

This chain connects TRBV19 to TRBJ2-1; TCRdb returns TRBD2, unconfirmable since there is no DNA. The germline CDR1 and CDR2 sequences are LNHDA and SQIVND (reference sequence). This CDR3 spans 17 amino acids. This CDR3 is CASSATTSGSPYNEQFF. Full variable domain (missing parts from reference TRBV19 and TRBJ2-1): DGGITQSPKYLFRKEGQNVTLSCEQNLNHDAMYWYRQDPGQGLRLIYYSQIVNDFQKGDIAEGYSVSREKKESFPLTVTSAQKNPTAFYLCASSATTSGSPYNEQFFGPGTRLTVL.

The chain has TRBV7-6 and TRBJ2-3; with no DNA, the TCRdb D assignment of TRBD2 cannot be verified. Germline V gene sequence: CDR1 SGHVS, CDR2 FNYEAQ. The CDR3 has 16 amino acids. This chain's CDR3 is CASSLSAGEVTDTQYF.

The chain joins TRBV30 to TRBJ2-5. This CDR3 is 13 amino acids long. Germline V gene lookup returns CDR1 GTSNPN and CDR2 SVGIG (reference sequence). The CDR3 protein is CAWSVLIQETQYF.

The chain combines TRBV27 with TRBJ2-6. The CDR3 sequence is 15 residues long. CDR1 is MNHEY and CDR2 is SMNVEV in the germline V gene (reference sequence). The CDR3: CASSSTVTGANVLTF.

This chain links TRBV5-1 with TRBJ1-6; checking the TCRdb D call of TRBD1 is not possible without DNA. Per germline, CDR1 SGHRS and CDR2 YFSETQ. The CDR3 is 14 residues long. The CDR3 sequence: CASREGRNNSPLHF.

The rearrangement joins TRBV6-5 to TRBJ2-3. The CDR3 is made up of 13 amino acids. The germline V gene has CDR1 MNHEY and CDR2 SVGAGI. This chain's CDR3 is CASSSRVPDTQYF.

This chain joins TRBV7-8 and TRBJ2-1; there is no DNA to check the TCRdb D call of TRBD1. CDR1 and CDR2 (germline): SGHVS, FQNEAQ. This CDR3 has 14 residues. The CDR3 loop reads CASSPPSRGNEQFF.

The CDR3 is CASSLARAPRTDTQYF. The chain joins TRBV11-2 to TRBJ2-3; TCRdb lists TRBD2, though no DNA is available to test this call. Germline CDR1 and CDR2: SGHAT and FQNNGV. This CDR3 has 16 residues.

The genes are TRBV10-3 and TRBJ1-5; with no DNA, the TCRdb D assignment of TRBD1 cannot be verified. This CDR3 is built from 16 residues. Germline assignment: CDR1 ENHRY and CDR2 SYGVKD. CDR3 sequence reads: CAISARGGGGNQPQHF.

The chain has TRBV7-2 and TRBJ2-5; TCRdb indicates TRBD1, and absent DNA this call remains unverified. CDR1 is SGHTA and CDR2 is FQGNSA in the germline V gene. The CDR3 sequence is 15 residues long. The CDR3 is CASSLAAGSSQTQYF.

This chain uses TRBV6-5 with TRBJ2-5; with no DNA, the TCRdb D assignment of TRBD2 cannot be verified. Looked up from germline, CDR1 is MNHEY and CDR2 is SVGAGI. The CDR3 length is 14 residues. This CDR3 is CASGPGGMIETQYF.

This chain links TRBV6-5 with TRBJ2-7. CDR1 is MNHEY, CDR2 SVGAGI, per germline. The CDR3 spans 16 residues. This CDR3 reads CASSYSIPGSSYEQYF.

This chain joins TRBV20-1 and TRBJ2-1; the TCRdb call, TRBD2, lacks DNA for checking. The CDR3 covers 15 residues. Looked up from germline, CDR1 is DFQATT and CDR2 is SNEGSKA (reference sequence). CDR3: CSASLTSGRAREQFF.